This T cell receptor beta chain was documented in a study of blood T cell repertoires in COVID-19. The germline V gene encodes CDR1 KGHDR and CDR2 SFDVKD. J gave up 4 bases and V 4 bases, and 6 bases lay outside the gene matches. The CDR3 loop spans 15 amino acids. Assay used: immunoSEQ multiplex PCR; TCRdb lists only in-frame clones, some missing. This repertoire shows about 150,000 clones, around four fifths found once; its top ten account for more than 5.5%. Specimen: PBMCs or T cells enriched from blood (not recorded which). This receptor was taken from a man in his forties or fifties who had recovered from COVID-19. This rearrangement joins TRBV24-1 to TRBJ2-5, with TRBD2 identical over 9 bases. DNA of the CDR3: TGTGCCACCAGTGACAGCGGGGGGCCGGGAGAGACCCAGTACTTC. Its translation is CATSDSGGPGETQYF.